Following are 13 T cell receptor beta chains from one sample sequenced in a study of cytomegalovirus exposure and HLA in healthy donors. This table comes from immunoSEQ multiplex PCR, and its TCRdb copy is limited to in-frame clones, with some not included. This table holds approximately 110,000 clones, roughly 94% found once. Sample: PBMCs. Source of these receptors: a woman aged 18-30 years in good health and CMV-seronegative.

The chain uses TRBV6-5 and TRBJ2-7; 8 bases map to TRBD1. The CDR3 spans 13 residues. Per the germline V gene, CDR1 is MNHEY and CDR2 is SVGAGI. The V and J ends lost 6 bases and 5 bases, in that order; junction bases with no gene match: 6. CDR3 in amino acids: CASRLDREHEQYF. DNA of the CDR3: TGTGCCAGCAGGCTGGACAGGGAGCACGAGCAGTACTTC.

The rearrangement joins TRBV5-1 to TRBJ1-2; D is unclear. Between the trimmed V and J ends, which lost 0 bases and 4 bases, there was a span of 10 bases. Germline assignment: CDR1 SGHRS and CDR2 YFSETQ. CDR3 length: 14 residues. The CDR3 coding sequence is TGCGCCAGCAGCTTGGAACCACCCGGCTATGGCTACACCTTC. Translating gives CASSLEPPGYGYTF.

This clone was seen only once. The CDR3 loop is CASRPGLGHNEQFF. In DNA form, the CDR3 reads TGTGCCAGCAGACCGGGACTGGGACACAATGAGCAGTTCTTC. This chain uses TRBV2 with TRBJ2-1, with a possible D match to TRBD2 (6 bases). Germline V gives CDR1 SNHLY, CDR2 FYNNEI. V was trimmed by 6 bases and J by 5 bases, leaving 14 bases between them. The CDR3 contains 14 residues.

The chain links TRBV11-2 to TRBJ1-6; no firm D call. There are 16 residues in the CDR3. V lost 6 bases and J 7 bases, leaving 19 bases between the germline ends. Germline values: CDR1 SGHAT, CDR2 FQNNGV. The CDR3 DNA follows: TGTGCCAGCAGTCCTAGGCGGCAGCCTAGCAATTCACCCCTCCACTTT. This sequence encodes CASSPRRQPSNSPLHF.

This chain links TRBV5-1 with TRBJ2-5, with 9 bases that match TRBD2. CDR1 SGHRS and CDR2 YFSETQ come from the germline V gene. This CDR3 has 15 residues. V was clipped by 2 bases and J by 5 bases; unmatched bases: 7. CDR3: CASSLAGGPSETQYF. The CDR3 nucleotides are TGCGCCAGCAGCTTAGCGGGAGGCCCCTCGGAGACCCAGTACTTC.

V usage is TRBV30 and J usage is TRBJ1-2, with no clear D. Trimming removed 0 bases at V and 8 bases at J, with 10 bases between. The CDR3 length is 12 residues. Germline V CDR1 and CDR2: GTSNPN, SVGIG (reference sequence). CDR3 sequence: CAWSVAVGGYTF. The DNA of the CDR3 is TGTGCCTGGAGTGTGGCAGTCGGGGGCTACACCTTC.

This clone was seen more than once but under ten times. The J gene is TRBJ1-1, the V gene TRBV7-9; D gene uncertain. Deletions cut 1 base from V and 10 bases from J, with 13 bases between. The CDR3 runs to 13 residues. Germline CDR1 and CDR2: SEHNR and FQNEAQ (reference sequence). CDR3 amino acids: CASSLGFRESAFF. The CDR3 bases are TGTGCCAGCAGCTTAGGGTTTCGGGAATCAGCTTTCTTT.

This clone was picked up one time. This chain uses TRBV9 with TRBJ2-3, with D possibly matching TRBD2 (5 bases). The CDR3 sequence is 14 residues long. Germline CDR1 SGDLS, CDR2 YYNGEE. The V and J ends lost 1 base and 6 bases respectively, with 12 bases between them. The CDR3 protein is CASSVRTSGDTQYF. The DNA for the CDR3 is TGTGCCAGCAGCGTACGCACCTCGGGGGATACGCAGTATTTT.

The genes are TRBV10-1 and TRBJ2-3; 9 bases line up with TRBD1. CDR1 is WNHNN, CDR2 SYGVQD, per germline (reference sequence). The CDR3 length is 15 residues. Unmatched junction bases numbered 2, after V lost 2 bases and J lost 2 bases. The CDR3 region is CASSEGQGYTDTQYF. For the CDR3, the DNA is TGCGCCAGCAGTGAGGGACAGGGGTACACAGATACGCAGTATTTT.

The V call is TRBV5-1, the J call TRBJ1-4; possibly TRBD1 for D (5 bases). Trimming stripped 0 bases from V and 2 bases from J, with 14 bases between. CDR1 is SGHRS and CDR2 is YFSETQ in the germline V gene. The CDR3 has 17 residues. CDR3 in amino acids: CASSLVGQHLTNEKLFF. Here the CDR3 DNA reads TGCGCCAGCAGCTTGGTCGGACAACACTTGACTAATGAAAAACTGTTTTTT.

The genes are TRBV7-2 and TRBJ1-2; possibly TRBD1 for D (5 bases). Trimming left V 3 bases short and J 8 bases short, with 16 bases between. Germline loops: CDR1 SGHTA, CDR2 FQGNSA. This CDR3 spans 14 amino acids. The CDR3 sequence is CASSFRGEERGYTF. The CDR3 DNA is TGTGCCAGCAGCTTCAGAGGGGAGGAGAGGGGCTACACCTTC.

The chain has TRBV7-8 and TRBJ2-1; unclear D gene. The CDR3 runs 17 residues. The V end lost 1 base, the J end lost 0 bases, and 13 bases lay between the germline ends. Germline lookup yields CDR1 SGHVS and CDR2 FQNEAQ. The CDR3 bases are TGTGCCAGCAGCTTAGTCCCTGGTGGTAGCTCCTACAATGAGCAGTTCTTC. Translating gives CASSLVPGGSSYNEQFF.

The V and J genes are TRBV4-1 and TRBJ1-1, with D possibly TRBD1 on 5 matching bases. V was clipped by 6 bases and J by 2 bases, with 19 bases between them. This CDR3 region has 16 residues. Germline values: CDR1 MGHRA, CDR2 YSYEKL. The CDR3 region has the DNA TGCGCCAGCAGTGGGGGGATAGTCGCGGATAACACTGAAGCTTTCTTT. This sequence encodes CASSGGIVADNTEAFF.